This T cell receptor beta chain stems from a study of T cell responses to AZD1222 COVID-19 vaccine. Comment on this clone: Its antigen remains unidentified. Other DNA sequences of this sample code for an identical CDR3.

Whole-study results and caveats: Nearly half of spike-specific TCRs reportedly target unmutated variant regions. Seropositivity was recorded at baseline in only 6 or 7 AZD1222 recipients. There were repertoire samples only from the period after the peak T cell response. Spike-specific TCR depth and breadth grew after two AZD1222 doses.

There are 15 residues in the CDR3. The germline CDR1 and CDR2 sequences are SGDLS and YYNGEE. V shed 0 bases and J shed 0 bases, with 9 bases lying between them. The protocol was immunoSEQ multiplex PCR, while the TCRdb copy is restricted to in-frame clones and leaves out a portion. In the table there are 110,000 or so clones, roughly nine tenths of which are singletons. The clonotype originates from an adult in good health. The J gene is TRBJ1-1, the V gene TRBV9; D possibly corresponds to TRBD1 (5 bases). Sample: peripheral blood, taken on day 0 of AZD1222 vaccination. The CDR3 loop reads CASSVVSGLNTEAFF. CDR3 DNA: TGTGCCAGCAGCGTAGTGTCAGGGTTGAACACTGAAGCTTTCTTT.